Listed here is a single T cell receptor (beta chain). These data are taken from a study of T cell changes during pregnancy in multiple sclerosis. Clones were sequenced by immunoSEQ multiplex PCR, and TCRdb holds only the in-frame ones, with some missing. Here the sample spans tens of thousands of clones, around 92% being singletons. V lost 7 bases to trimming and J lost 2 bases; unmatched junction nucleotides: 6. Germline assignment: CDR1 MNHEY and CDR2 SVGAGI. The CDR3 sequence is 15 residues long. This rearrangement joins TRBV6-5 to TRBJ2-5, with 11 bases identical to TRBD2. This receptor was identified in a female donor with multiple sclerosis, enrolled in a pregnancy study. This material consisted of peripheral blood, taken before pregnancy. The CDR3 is CASKKGLAVQETQYF. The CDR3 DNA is TGTGCCAGCAAAAAGGGACTAGCGGTACAAGAGACCCAGTACTTC.